This is a list of T cell receptor beta chains from one sample in a study of cytomegalovirus exposure and HLA in healthy donors. The repertoire was sequenced with immunoSEQ multiplex PCR; TCRdb's copy has only in-frame clones and lacks some. The repertoire holds 160,000 or so clones, with more than 60% as singletons. The source material was PBMCs. The source is a human donor in good health. CDR3s include the opening cysteine and the closing phenylalanine or tryptophan. Each record gives: J gene, D gene, clone size, V gene, CDR3 DNA, CDR3 protein. D genes are given only for firm matches. The size entry is marked missing in some rows and otherwise reads once, few, many or a size class.

j_gene: TRBJ2-5; d_gene: -; abundance: -; v_gene: TRBV7-3; CDR3nt: TGTGCCAGCAGCCCCACGGGGAGGAAAGAGACCCAGTACTTC; CDR3aa: CASSPTGRKETQYF
j_gene: TRBJ2-3; d_gene: -; abundance: -; v_gene: TRBV6-6; CDR3nt: TGTGCCAGCAGTTACCGAGATAGAACTAATACGCAGTATTTT; CDR3aa: CASSYRDRTNTQYF
j_gene: TRBJ1-2; d_gene: -; abundance: -; v_gene: TRBV6-4; CDR3nt: TGTGCCAGCAGTGACTCGAATCAGGGGTATGGCTACACCTTC; CDR3aa: CASSDSNQGYGYTF
j_gene: TRBJ2-1; d_gene: -; abundance: -; v_gene: TRBV25-1; CDR3nt: TGTGCCAGCAGTGACGGACAGGCGGGGTACAATGAGCAGTTCTTC; CDR3aa: CASSDGQAGYNEQFF
j_gene: TRBJ1-4; d_gene: TRBD1; abundance: -; v_gene: TRBV18; CDR3nt: TGTGCCAGCTCACAGGGGGCGGCTAATGAAAAACTGTTTTTT; CDR3aa: CASSQGAANEKLFF
j_gene: TRBJ2-1; d_gene: -; abundance: -; v_gene: TRBV7-3; CDR3nt: TGTGCCAGCAGCTTAAGCCAGGTTGGTGAGCAGTTCTTC; CDR3aa: CASSLSQVGEQFF
j_gene: TRBJ1-4; d_gene: -; abundance: few; v_gene: TRBV6-6; CDR3nt: TGTGCCAGCAGTCCCCGTAGAGCCGAAAAACTGTTTTTT; CDR3aa: CASSPRRAEKLFF
j_gene: TRBJ2-3; d_gene: TRBD2; abundance: -; v_gene: TRBV11-3; CDR3nt: TGTGCCAGCAGCTTAGGGGTAGCGGGGATGGATACGCAGTATTTT; CDR3aa: CASSLGVAGMDTQYF
j_gene: TRBJ2-7; d_gene: TRBD1; abundance: few; v_gene: TRBV7-3; CDR3nt: TGTGCCAGCAGCGCGACAGGGGGACGGCACGAGCAGTACTTC; CDR3aa: CASSATGGRHEQYF
j_gene: TRBJ1-1; d_gene: -; abundance: once; v_gene: TRBV6-5; CDR3nt: TGTGCCAGCACCACTGGACAGACCATGAACACTGAAGCTTTCTTT; CDR3aa: CASTTGQTMNTEAFF
j_gene: TRBJ1-3; d_gene: -; abundance: few; v_gene: TRBV12-5; CDR3nt: TGTGCTAGTGGTTGGGGGCTAACCTCAGGAAACACCATATATTTT; CDR3aa: CASGWGLTSGNTIYF
j_gene: TRBJ1-2; d_gene: TRBD1; abundance: -; v_gene: TRBV30; CDR3nt: TGTGCCTGGAGTGTAATGAGGCTGGGACAGGGCACCTATGGCTACACCTTC; CDR3aa: CAWSVMRLGQGTYGYTF